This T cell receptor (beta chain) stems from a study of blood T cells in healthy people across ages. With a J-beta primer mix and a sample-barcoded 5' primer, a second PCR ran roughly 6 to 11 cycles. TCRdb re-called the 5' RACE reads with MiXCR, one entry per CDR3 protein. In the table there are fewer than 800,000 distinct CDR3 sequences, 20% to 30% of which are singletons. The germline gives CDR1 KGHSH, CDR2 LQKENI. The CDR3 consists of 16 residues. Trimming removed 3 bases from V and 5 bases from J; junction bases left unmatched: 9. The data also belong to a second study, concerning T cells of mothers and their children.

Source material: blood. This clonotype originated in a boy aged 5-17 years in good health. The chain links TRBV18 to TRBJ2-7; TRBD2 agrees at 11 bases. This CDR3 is CASSPSALTSGDEQYF. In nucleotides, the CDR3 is TGTGCCAGCTCACCTAGTGCTTTGACTAGCGGGGACGAGCAGTACTTC.